This T cell receptor (beta chain) was identified in a study of early T cells in non-severe SARS-CoV-2 infection. Study-level background: Chains were not paired, and sequencing was done on bulk RNA from unsorted whole blood. Notes on the study in general: VDJdb-based matching was biased toward anti-spike CD8 responses and missed private and CD4 specificities.

V dropped 2 bases and J dropped 10 bases, with 12 bases sitting between them. Germline CDR1 KGHSH, CDR2 LQKENI. This CDR3 contains 14 residues. Each cDNA molecule carried a unique molecular identifier. From the 5' RACE reads, TCRdb called clonotypes with MiXCR, one entry per CDR3 protein. This table holds some 81,000 distinct CDR3 sequences, approximately 15% found once. This clonotype appeared a few times. What it binds is unknown. The genes are TRBV18 and TRBJ1-6; weak D call: TRBD1 (6 bases). This sequence originates from an adult who was a healthcare worker with PCR-confirmed SARS-CoV-2 infection or an uninfected control (not recorded which). Sequenced input: whole blood. The CDR3 coding sequence is TGTGCCAGCTCACCAACAGGGATGGACTCACCCCTCCACTTT. It yields the protein CASSPTGMDSPLHF.